Following are 22 T cell receptor beta chains from one sample sequenced in a study of T cell responses to AZD1222 COVID-19 vaccine. The repertoire was sequenced with immunoSEQ multiplex PCR; TCRdb's copy has only in-frame clones and lacks some. The sample records some 190,000 clones, 88% being singletons. This material consisted of peripheral blood, taken on day 0 of AZD1222 vaccination. These receptors were collected from an adult in good health.

The chain joins TRBV19 to TRBJ1-4; 8 nucleotides align to TRBD1. The ends lost 6 bases at V and 13 bases at J; junction bases unmatched: 10. Germline values: CDR1 LNHDA, CDR2 SQIVND (reference sequence). The CDR3 totals 13 residues. The CDR3, as DNA: TGTGCCAGTAGCCCAACCTCCGGGACAGGACTGTTTTTT. Its protein is CASSPTSGTGLFF.

V is TRBV6-5 and J is TRBJ2-7; D could derive from TRBD1 or TRBD2 (5 bases each). The ends were cut back, 7 bases at V and 7 bases at J, with 17 bases in the middle. The CDR3 length is 13 residues. Per germline, CDR1 MNHEY and CDR2 SVGAGI. In DNA, the CDR3 is TGTGCCAGCATTCCCGGGACCTCGGGGGAGCAGTACTTC. It encodes CASIPGTSGEQYF.

The chain has TRBV19 and TRBJ2-1; no firm D call. Germline V gene sequence: CDR1 LNHDA, CDR2 SQIVND (reference sequence). The CDR3 has 13 amino acids. Trimming took off 2 bases at V and 10 bases at J, with 12 bases between the two ends. The CDR3 DNA reads TGTGCCAGTAGTATAAGAGAGTCCAGCGAGCAGTTCTTC. Translated, it gives CASSIRESSEQFF.

The chain has TRBV7-2 and TRBJ1-2; D remains unclear. There are 15 residues in the CDR3. Between the trimmed V and J ends, which lost 4 bases and 4 bases, there was a span of 16 bases. Germline V gives CDR1 SGHTA, CDR2 FQGNSA. CDR3 protein: CASSSTFAPAYGYTF. CDR3 in DNA: TGTGCCAGCAGCTCGACATTCGCGCCAGCCTATGGCTACACCTTC.

The chain employs TRBV5-1 and TRBJ2-3; the match to TRBD1 covers 10 bases. After removal of 4 bases from V and 6 bases from J, the junction contained 5 bases not matched to a gene. Germline assignment: CDR1 SGHRS and CDR2 YFSETQ. The CDR3 loop spans 14 amino acids. The CDR3: CASSVGQGSDTQYF. The CDR3 DNA sequence: TGCGCCAGCAGCGTGGGACAGGGGAGCGATACGCAGTATTTT.

The chain recombines TRBV4-3 with TRBJ1-1; D is undetermined. Per the germline V gene, CDR1 is LGHNA and CDR2 is YSLEER. CDR3 length: 16 residues. V was pared by 0 bases and J by 2 bases, with 13 bases between. CDR3 in DNA: TGCGCCAGCAGCCAAGATGTCGGCGACTTCAACACTGAAGCTTTCTTT. Its translation: CASSQDVGDFNTEAFF.

The genes are TRBV3-1 (or the pseudogene TRBV3-2) and TRBJ1-1; D is ambiguous. CDR1 and CDR2 from the germline V gene are LGHDT and YNNKEL (reference sequence). CDR3 length equals 12 residues. The V gene lost 0 bases and the J gene lost 3 bases, with 2 bases spanning the gap. The CDR3 sequence: CASSQEYTEAFF. The DNA for the CDR3 is TGTGCCAGCAGCCAAGAGTACACTGAAGCTTTCTTT.

This clone has only a few counts. The genes are TRBV19 and TRBJ1-1, with 9 bases lining up with TRBD1. The V and J ends lost 6 bases and 4 bases, in that order; junction bases with no gene match: 3. This CDR3 contains 13 residues. Germline loops: CDR1 LNHDA, CDR2 SQIVND (reference sequence). This CDR3 reads CASSRDRATEAFF. CDR3 DNA sequence: TGTGCCAGTAGCCGGGACAGGGCCACTGAAGCTTTCTTT.

This chain uses TRBV5-1 with TRBJ2-1; 12 bases fit TRBD2. The ends lost 4 bases at V and 4 bases at J; junction bases unmatched: 6. Germline-derived CDR1 and CDR2 are SGHRS and YFSETQ. The CDR3 is 16 residues long. The CDR3 DNA reads as TGCGCCAGCAGCCCGGAGACTAGCGGGGGTTACAATGAGCAGTTCTTC. Translating gives CASSPETSGGYNEQFF.

The chain couples TRBV28 to TRBJ2-2; 7 nucleotides match TRBD1. Germline assignment: CDR1 MDHEN and CDR2 SYDVKM. The CDR3 consists of 15 residues. V shed 6 bases, J shed 1 base, and the junction held 5 bases outside the gene matches. CDR3 region: CASSPDRVNTGELFF. The CDR3 DNA sequence: TGTGCCAGCAGCCCAGACAGGGTGAACACCGGGGAGCTGTTTTTT.

This chain joins TRBV5-5 and TRBJ1-3; unclear D gene. The CDR3 is made up of 15 amino acids. The V gene's germline CDR1 is SGHKS and CDR2 YYEKEE (reference sequence). Trimming removed 0 bases from V and 4 bases from J, with 11 bases in between. CDR3 residues: CASSLGLRRGNTIYF. Written as DNA, the CDR3 is TGTGCCAGCAGCTTGGGCCTAAGGCGGGGAAACACCATATATTTT.

This clone was seen once. The chain employs TRBV6-5 and TRBJ1-1; D may be TRBD1 (6 bases). Germline lookup yields CDR1 MNHEY and CDR2 SVGAGI. V was pared by 6 bases and J by 7 bases, with 12 bases between. This CDR3 is 12 amino acids long. As DNA, the CDR3 is TGTGCCAGCAGGAGGACAGAGTTTGAAGCTTTCTTT. Protein product: CASRRTEFEAFF.

V gene TRBV30 combines with J gene TRBJ1-1; 7 bases align to TRBD1. CDR1 is GTSNPN and CDR2 is SVGIG in the germline V gene (reference sequence). V lost 3 bases to trimming and J lost 5 bases; unmatched junction nucleotides: 3. The CDR3 loop spans 12 amino acids. The CDR3 DNA follows: TGTGCCTGGAGCGGACAGGTAACTGAAGCTTTCTTT. Translating it yields CAWSGQVTEAFF.

This clone has a handful of counts. Within the sample, other DNA sequences also encode this same CDR3. This chain joins TRBV30 and TRBJ1-2; TRBD1 agrees at 8 bases. The CDR3 runs to 13 residues. V was pared by 3 bases and J by 4 bases, with 4 bases of the junction left unmatched. Germline CDR1 GTSNPN, CDR2 SVGIG (reference sequence). CDR3 residues: CAWSRDRPYGYTF. The CDR3 region has the DNA TGTGCCTGGAGCCGGGACAGGCCCTATGGCTACACCTTC.

The V gene is TRBV11-1, the J gene TRBJ2-7, with D maybe TRBD1 (7 bases). V was pared by 4 bases and J by 3 bases, with 13 bases between. CDR3 size: 14 residues. Per the germline V gene, CDR1 is SGHAT and CDR2 is FQDESV (reference sequence). DNA of the CDR3: TGTGCCAGCAGCTCAGGGGGGTCTGGCTACGAGCAGTACTTC. This codes for CASSSGGSGYEQYF.

V gene TRBV18 combines with J gene TRBJ1-3, with 7 bases identical to TRBD1. J gave up 4 bases and V 3 bases, and 6 bases lay outside the gene matches. Germline CDR1 and CDR2: KGHSH and LQKENI. This CDR3 has 15 amino acids. CDR3 bases: TGTGCCAGCTCACCTTCACAGGGGACCGGAAACACCATATATTTT. This gives the protein CASSPSQGTGNTIYF.

The J gene is TRBJ1-1, the V gene TRBV5-1; 7 nucleotides agree with TRBD1. J gave up 6 bases and V 4 bases, and 6 bases lay outside the gene matches. The CDR3 covers 13 residues. Per the germline V gene, CDR1 is SGHRS and CDR2 is YFSETQ. The CDR3 DNA reads as TGCGCCAGCAGCAGGACAGGCAGAGCTGAAGCTTTCTTT. Residues: CASSRTGRAEAFF. Based on the CDR3 plus reference TRBV5-1 and TRBJ1-1, the full variable domain is KAGVTQTPRYLIKTRGQQVTLSCSPISGHRSVSWYQQTPGQGLQFLFEYFSETQRNKGNFPGRFSGRQFSNSRSEMNVSTLELGDSALYLCASSRTGRAEAFFGQGTRLTVV.

V is TRBV4-3 and J is TRBJ1-4, with 11 positions matching TRBD1. Trimming removed 1 base from V and 7 bases from J; junction bases left unmatched: 5. CDR3 length equals 16 residues. Germline V gene data show CDR1 as LGHNA and CDR2 as YSLEER. The chain's CDR3 is CASSQGSGQGAEKLFF. The CDR3, as DNA: TGCGCCAGCAGCCAAGGGTCTGGACAGGGGGCTGAAAAACTGTTTTTT.

The chain employs TRBV5-5 and TRBJ1-5; tentatively, D is TRBD1 (5 bases). Germline lookup yields CDR1 SGHKS and CDR2 YYEKEE (reference sequence). V lost 4 bases, J lost 6 bases, and 11 bases lay in between. The CDR3 loop spans 13 amino acids. The CDR3 sequence: CASSPQAGQPQHF. The CDR3 DNA sequence: TGTGCCAGCAGCCCACAGGCGGGTCAGCCCCAGCATTTT. The full variable domain, completed using reference TRBV5-5 and TRBJ1-5, is DAGVTQSPTHLIKTRGQQVTLRCSPISGHKSVSWYQQVLGQGPQFIFQYYEKEERGRGNFPDRFSARQFPNYSSELNVNALLLGDSALYLCASSPQAGQPQHFGDGTRLSIL.

This chain's CDR3 is CASSQDRGAYNEQFF. The DNA for the CDR3 is TGTGCCAGCAGCCAAGACAGGGGTGCCTACAATGAGCAGTTCTTC. This chain uses TRBV7-3 with TRBJ2-1, with TRBD1 matching 8 bases. The length of the CDR3 is 15 residues. With V trimmed by 5 bases and J by 2 bases, 5 bases remained unmatched. The germline V gene has CDR1 SGHTA and CDR2 FQGTGA.

This rearrangement joins TRBV11-2 to TRBJ2-3; 7 nucleotides align to TRBD2. Unmatched junction bases numbered 6, after V lost 0 bases and J lost 0 bases. Germline CDR1 and CDR2: SGHAT and FQNNGV. The CDR3 covers 17 residues. The CDR3 region has the DNA TGTGCCAGCAGCTTAGACTTGCGGGGGACCAGCACAGATACGCAGTATTTT. Its translation is CASSLDLRGTSTDTQYF. Using reference TRBV11-2 and TRBJ2-3 for the parts outside the CDR3, the full variable domain is EAGVAQSPRYKIIEKRQSVAFWCNPISGHATLYWYQQILGQGPKLLIQFQNNGVVDDSQLPKDRFSAERLKGVDSTLKIQPAKLEDSAVYLCASSLDLRGTSTDTQYFGPGTRLTVL.

The CDR3 is CASSLQGLYGYTF. As DNA, the CDR3 is TGTGCCAGCAGCCTACAGGGACTCTATGGCTACACCTTC. The gene calls are TRBV3-1 (or the pseudogene TRBV3-2) and TRBJ1-2, with D possibly TRBD1 on 6 matching bases. CDR3 length: 13 amino acids. V was pared by 4 bases and J by 4 bases, with 10 bases between. Germline assignment: CDR1 LGHDT and CDR2 YNNKEL (reference sequence).